One and the same sample provided the 7 T cell receptor beta chains below, sequenced in a study of cytomegalovirus exposure and HLA in healthy donors. Data came from immunoSEQ multiplex PCR; TCRdb stores just in-frame clones and leaves some out. Of about 110,000 clones listed, 89% are singletons. Sequencing input: PBMCs. The origin of the receptors is a woman aged 18-35 years in good health and CMV-seronegative.

The V gene is TRBV4-1, the J gene TRBJ1-4; D perhaps matches TRBD1 (5 bases). CDR1 is MGHRA and CDR2 is YSYEKL in the germline V gene. The V and J ends lost 6 bases and 6 bases respectively, with 14 bases between them. The CDR3 consists of 14 residues. The CDR3 DNA sequence: TGCGCCAGCAGTCATGGGCCGGGGGATGAAAAACTGTTTTTT. This sequence encodes CASSHGPGDEKLFF.

The chain uses TRBV11-2 and TRBJ2-7, with D perhaps TRBD1 (6 bases). The V end was cut by 5 bases, the J end by 5 bases, with 10 bases between. This CDR3 comprises 12 residues. CDR1 is SGHAT, CDR2 FQNNGV, per germline. The CDR3 DNA sequence: TGTGCCAGCAGCCCTGGGGGCGACGAGCAGTACTTC. Translating gives CASSPGGDEQYF.

The rearrangement uses TRBV5-1 and TRBJ1-2; the D gene is possibly TRBD1 (6 bases). This CDR3 is 18 amino acids long. Germline V gene lookup returns CDR1 SGHRS and CDR2 YFSETQ. V was clipped by 4 bases and J by 0 bases, with 22 bases between them. The CDR3 sequence is CASSPGQLALLANYGYTF. As DNA, the CDR3 is TGCGCCAGCAGCCCCGGACAGCTTGCCCTCTTAGCTAACTATGGCTACACCTTC.

The V gene is TRBV2, the J gene TRBJ1-1; TRBD1 matches 9 bases. The J segment lost 4 bases and the V segment lost 6 bases, leaving 6 bases of the junction unmatched. From germline, CDR1 is SNHLY and CDR2 FYNNEI. The CDR3 extends over 14 amino acids. CDR3 loop: CASRPGTGTTEAFF. Written as DNA, the CDR3 is TGTGCCAGCAGGCCCGGGACAGGGACCACTGAAGCTTTCTTT.

Turning to this clone: Sequence at one end of the junction differs from germline and may be a read error. The rearrangement joins TRBV7-7 to TRBJ1-3; TRBD1 might be the D (6 bases). The CDR3 contains 17 residues. Germline V gene data show CDR1 as SSHAT and CDR2 as FNYEAQ (reference sequence). The CDR3 DNA reads TGTGCTAGCAGCCCCGCACAGGGCGCGAGCTCTGGAAACACCATATATTTT. Amino acids: CASSPAQGASSGNTIYF. The variable domain in full, completed from reference TRBV7-7 and TRBJ1-3, reads GAGVSQSPRYKVTKRGQDVTLRCDPISSHATLYWYQQALGQGPEFLTYFNYEAQPDKSGLPSDRFSAERPEGSISTLTIQRTEQRDSAMYRCASSPAQGASSGNTIYFGEGSWLTVV.

This rearrangement joins TRBV27 to TRBJ2-3, with a possible D match to TRBD1 (6 bases). The V end lost 6 bases, the J end lost 7 bases, and 14 bases lay between the germline ends. Germline loops: CDR1 MNHEY, CDR2 SMNVEV (reference sequence). The CDR3 has 13 amino acids. Written as DNA, the CDR3 is TGTGCCAGCAGCCTACCTCAGGGGAATACGCAGTATTTT. It is translated as CASSLPQGNTQYF.

The genes are TRBV29-1 and TRBJ2-6; tentative D call: TRBD1 (5 bases). The CDR3 loop spans 16 amino acids. V was clipped by 6 bases and J by 0 bases, with 15 bases between them. Per the germline V gene, CDR1 is SQVTM and CDR2 is ANQGSEA. CDR3 nucleotide sequence: TGCAGCGTAGGGGCAGGCGCTGGCTCTGGGGCCAACGTCCTGACTTTC. Protein product: CSVGAGAGSGANVLTF. Full variable domain (rest looked up from reference TRBV29-1 and TRBJ2-6): SAVISQKPSRDICQRGTSLTIQCQVDSQVTMMFWYRQQPGQSLTLIATANQGSEATYESGFVIDKFPISRPNLTFSTLTVSNMSPEDSSIYLCSVGAGAGSGANVLTFGAGSRLTVL.